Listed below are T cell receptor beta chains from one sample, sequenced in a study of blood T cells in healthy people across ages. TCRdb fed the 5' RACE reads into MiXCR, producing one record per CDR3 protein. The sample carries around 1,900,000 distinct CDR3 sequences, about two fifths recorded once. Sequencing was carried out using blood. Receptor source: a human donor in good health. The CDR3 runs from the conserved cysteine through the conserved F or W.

cdr3_aa: CASSGIPSGNLYGQYF
j_call: TRBJ2-7
v_call: TRBV5-6

cdr3_aa: CSVWPRGNEKLFF
j_call: TRBJ1-4
v_call: TRBV20-1

cdr3_aa: CATGHRQLTYNEQFF
j_call: TRBJ2-1
v_call: TRBV15

cdr3_aa: CSAGSGVGYTF
j_call: TRBJ1-2
v_call: TRBV20-1

cdr3_aa: CASSPTGGFVNTEAFF
j_call: TRBJ1-1
v_call: TRBV11-2

cdr3_aa: CSARGPSIHEQYF
j_call: TRBJ2-7
v_call: TRBV20-1

cdr3_aa: CASSLETRVGQYF
j_call: TRBJ2-5
v_call: TRBV7-2

cdr3_aa: CAISEGRLNEKLFF
j_call: TRBJ1-4
v_call: TRBV10-3

cdr3_aa: CASSQSYIPFSYEQYF
j_call: TRBJ2-7
v_call: TRBV4-3

cdr3_aa: CASSVGGDLGETQYF
j_call: TRBJ2-5
v_call: TRBV9